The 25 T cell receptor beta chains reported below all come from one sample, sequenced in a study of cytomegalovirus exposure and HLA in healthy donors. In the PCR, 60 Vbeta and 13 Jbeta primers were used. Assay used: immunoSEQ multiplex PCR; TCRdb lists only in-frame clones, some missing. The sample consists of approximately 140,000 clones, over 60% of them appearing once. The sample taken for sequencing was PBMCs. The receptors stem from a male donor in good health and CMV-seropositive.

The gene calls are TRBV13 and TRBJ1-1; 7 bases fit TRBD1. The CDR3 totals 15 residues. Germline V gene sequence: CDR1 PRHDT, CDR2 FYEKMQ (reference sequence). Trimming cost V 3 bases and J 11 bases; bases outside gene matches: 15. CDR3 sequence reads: CASSFPAISGGNAFF. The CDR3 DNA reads TGTGCCAGCAGCTTCCCCGCGATTTCAGGGGGGAATGCTTTCTTT.

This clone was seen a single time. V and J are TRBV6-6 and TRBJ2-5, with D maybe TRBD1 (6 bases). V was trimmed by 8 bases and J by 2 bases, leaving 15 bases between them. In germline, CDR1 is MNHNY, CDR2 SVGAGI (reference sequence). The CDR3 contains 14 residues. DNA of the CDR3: TGTGCCAGCCGATTAAGGGGGACGCAAGAGACCCAGTACTTC. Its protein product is CASRLRGTQETQYF.

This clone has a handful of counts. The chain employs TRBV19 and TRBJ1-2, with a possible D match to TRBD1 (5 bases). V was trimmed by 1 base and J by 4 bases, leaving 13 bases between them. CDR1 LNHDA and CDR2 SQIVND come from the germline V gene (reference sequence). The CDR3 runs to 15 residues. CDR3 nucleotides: TGTGCCAGTAGTATAGGGCAGGGAGGGTGCTATGGCTACACCTTC. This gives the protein CASSIGQGGCYGYTF.

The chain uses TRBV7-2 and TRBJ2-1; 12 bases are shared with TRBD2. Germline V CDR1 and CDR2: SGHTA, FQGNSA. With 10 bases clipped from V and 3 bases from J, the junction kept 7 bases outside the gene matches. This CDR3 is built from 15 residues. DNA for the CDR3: TGTGCCATCACTAGCGGGGGGCCCGTCTACAATGAGCAGTTCTTC. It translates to CAITSGGPVYNEQFF.

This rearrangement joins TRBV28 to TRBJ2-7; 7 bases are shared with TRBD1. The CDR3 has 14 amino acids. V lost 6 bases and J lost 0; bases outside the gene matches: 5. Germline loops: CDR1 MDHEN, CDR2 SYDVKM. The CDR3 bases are TGTGCCAGCAGCCCAGGGGGTAGCTCCTACGAGCAGTACTTC. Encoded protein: CASSPGGSSYEQYF.

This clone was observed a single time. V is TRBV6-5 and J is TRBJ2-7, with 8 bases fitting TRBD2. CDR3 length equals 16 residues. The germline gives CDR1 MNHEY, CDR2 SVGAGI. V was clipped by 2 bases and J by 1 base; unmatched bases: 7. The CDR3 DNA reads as TGTGCCAGCAGTTACCGGCCGGGAGGGTTATCCTACGAGCAGTACTTC. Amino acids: CASSYRPGGLSYEQYF.

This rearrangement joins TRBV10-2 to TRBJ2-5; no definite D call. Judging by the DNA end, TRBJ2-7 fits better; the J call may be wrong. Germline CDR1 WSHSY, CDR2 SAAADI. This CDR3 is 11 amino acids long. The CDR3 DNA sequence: TGCGCCAGCAGCCAAACCTACGAGCAGTACTTC. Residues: CASSQTYEQYF.

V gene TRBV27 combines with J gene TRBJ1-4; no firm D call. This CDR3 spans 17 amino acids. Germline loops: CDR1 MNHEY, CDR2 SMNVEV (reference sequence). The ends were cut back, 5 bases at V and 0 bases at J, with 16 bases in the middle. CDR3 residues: CASSPRLARATNEKLFF. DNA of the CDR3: TGTGCCAGCAGTCCACGATTGGCCCGGGCAACTAATGAAAAACTGTTTTTT.

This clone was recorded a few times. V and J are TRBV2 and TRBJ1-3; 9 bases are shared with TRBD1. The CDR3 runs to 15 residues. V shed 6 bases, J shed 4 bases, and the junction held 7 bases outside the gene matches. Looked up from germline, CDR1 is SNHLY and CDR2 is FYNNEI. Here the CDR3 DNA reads TGTGCCAGCAGCCAACAGGGGGCGTCAGGAAACACCATATATTTT. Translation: CASSQQGASGNTIYF.

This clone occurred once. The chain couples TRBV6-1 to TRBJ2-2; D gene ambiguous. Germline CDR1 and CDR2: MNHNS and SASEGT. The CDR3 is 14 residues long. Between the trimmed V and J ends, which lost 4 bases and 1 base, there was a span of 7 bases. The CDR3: CASSALWNTGELFF. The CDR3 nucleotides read TGTGCCAGCAGTGCCCTTTGGAACACCGGGGAGCTGTTTTTT.

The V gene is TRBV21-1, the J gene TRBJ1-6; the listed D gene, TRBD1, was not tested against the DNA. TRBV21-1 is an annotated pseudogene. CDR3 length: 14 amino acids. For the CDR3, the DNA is TGTGCCAGCAGCAGAGACAGGGTAGGATCACCCCTCCACTTT. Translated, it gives CASSRDRVGSPLHF.

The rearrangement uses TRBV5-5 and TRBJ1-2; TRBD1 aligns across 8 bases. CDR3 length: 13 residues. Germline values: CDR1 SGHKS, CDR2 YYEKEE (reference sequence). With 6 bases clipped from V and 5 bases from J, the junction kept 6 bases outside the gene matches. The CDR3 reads CASNGQGGYGYTF. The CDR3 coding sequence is TGTGCCAGCAACGGACAGGGCGGGTATGGCTACACCTTC. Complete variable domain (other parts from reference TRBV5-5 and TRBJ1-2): DAGVTQSPTHLIKTRGQQVTLRCSPISGHKSVSWYQQVLGQGPQFIFQYYEKEERGRGNFPDRFSARQFPNYSSELNVNALLLGDSALYLCASNGQGGYGYTFGSGTRLTVV.

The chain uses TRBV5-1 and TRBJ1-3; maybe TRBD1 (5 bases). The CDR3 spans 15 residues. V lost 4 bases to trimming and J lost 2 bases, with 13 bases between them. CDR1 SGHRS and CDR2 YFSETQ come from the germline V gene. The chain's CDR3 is CASSLSGGTGNTIYF. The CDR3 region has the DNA TGCGCCAGCAGCCTCTCCGGGGGGACTGGAAACACCATATATTTT.

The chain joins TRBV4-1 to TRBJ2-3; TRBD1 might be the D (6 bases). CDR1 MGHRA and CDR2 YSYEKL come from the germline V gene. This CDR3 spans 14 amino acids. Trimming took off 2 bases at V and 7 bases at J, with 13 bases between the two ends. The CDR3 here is CASSQLTGRNTQYF. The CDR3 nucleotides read TGCGCCAGCAGCCAACTGACAGGTCGGAATACGCAGTATTTT.

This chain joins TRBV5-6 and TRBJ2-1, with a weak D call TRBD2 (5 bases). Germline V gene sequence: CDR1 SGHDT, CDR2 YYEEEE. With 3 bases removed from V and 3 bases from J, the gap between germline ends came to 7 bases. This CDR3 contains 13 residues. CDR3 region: CASSSDYYNEQFF. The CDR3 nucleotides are TGTGCCAGCAGCTCCGACTACTACAATGAGCAGTTCTTC.

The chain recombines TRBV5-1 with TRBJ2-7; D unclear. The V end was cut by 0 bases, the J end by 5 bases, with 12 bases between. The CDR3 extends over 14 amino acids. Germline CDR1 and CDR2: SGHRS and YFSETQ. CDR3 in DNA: TGCGCCAGCAGCTTGGACCAGCGAGGCAACGAGCAGTACTTC. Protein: CASSLDQRGNEQYF.

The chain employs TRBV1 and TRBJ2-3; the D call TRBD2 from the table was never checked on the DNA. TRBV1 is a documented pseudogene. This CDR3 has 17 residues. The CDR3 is CTSSLGGRRSAADTQYF. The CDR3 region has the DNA TGCACCAGCAGCCTCGGTGGACGGAGGAGTGCTGCAGATACGCAGTATTTT.

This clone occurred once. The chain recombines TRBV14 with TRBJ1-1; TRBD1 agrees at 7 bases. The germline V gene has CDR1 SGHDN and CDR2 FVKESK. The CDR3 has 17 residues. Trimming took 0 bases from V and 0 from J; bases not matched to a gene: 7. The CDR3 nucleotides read TGTGCCAGCAGCCAAGATTGGACAGGAGTCATGAACACTGAAGCTTTCTTT. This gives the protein CASSQDWTGVMNTEAFF.

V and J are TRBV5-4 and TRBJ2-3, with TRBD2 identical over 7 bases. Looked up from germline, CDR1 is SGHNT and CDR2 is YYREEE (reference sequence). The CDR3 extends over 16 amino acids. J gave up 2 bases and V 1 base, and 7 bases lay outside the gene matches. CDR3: CASSLWRSGATDTQYF. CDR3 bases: TGTGCCAGCAGCTTGTGGCGAAGCGGGGCCACAGATACGCAGTATTTT.

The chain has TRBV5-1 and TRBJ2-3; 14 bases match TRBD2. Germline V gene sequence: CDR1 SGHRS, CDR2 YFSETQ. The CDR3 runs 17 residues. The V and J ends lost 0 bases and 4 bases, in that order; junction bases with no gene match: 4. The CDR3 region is CASSLARTSGRSDTQYF. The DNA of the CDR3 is TGCGCCAGCAGCTTGGCGCGGACTAGCGGGAGGTCAGATACGCAGTATTTT.

This CDR3 is CAISPGQGAADTQYF. CDR3 nucleotide sequence: TGTGCCATCAGTCCGGGACAGGGGGCAGCAGATACGCAGTATTTT. This chain links TRBV10-3 with TRBJ2-3, with TRBD1 matching over 12 bases. This CDR3 comprises 15 residues. Per the germline V gene, CDR1 is ENHRY and CDR2 is SYGVKD. With V trimmed by 5 bases and J by 4 bases, 4 bases remained unmatched.

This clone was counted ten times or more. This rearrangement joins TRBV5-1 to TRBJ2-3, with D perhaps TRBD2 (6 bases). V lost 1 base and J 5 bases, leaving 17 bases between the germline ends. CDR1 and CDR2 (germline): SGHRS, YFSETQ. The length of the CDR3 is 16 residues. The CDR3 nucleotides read TGCGCCAGCAGCTTGTTAGGCGGGATGCCGGGAGATACGCAGTATTTT. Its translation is CASSLLGGMPGDTQYF.

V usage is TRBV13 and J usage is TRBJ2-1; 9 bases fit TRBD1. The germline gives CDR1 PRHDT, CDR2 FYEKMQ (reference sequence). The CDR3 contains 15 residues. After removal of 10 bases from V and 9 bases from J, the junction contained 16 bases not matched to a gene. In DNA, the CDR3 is TGTGCCACCTCAACGGCGGGACAGGGTGCCAGTGAGCAGTTCTTC. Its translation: CATSTAGQGASEQFF.

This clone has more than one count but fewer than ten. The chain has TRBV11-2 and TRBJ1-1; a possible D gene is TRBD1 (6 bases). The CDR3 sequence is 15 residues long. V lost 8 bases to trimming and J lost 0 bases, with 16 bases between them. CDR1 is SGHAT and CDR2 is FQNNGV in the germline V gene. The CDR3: CASLAGAHMNTEAFF. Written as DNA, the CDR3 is TGTGCCAGCTTAGCAGGGGCCCATATGAACACTGAAGCTTTCTTT. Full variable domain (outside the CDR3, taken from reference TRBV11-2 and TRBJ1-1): EAGVAQSPRYKIIEKRQSVAFWCNPISGHATLYWYQQILGQGPKLLIQFQNNGVVDDSQLPKDRFSAERLKGVDSTLKIQPAKLEDSAVYLCASLAGAHMNTEAFFGQGTRLTVV.

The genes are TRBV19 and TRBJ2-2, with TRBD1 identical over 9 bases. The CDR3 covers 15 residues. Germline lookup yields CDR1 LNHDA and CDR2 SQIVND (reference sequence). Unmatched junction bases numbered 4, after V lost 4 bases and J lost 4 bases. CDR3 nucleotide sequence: TGTGCCAGTAGTACACAGGGGGCAGTCACCGGGGAGCTGTTTTTT. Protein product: CASSTQGAVTGELFF.